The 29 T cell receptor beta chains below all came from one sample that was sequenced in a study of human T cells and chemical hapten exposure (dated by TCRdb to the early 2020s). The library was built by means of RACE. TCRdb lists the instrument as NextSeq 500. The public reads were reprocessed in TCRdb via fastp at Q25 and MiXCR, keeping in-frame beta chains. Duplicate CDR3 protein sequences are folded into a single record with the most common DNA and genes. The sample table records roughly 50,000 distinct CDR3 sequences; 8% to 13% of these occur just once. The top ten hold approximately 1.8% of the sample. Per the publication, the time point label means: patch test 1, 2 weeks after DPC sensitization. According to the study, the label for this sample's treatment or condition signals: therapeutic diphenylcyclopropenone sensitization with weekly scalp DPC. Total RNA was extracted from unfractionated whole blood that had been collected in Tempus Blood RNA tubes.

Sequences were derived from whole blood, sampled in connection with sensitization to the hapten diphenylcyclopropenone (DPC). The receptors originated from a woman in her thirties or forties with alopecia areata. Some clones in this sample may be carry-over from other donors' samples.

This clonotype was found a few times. CDR3 amino acids: CASSSGQGRIGNIQYF. As DNA, the CDR3 is TGTGCCAGCAGCTCAGGACAGGGGAGGATCGGAAACATTCAGTACTTC. V is TRBV7-2 and J is TRBJ2-4; 9 bases are shared with TRBD1. There are 16 residues in the CDR3. Germline V gene lookup returns CDR1 SGHTA and CDR2 FQGNSA. The ends lost 4 bases at V and 6 bases at J; junction bases unmatched: 10.

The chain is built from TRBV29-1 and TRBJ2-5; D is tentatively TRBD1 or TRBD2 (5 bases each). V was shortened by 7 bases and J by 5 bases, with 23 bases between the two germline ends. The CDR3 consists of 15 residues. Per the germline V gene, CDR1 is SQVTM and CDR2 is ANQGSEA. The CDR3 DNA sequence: TGCAGCGGCATAGGGACCGGCAAGGATATGGAGACCCAGTACTTC. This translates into CSGIGTGKDMETQYF.

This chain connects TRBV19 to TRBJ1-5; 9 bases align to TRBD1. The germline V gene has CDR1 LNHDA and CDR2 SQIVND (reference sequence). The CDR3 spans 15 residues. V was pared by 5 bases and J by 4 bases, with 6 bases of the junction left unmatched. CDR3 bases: TGTGCCAGTAGTGACGAGACAGGGGGGAATCAGCCCCAGCATTTT. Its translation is CASSDETGGNQPQHF.

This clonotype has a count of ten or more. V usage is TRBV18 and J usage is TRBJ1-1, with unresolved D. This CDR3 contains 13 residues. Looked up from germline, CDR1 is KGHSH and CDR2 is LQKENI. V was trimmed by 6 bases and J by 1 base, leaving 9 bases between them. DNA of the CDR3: TGTGCCAGCTCGCTAGAGCGGAACACTGAAGCTTTCTTT. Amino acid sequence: CASSLERNTEAFF.

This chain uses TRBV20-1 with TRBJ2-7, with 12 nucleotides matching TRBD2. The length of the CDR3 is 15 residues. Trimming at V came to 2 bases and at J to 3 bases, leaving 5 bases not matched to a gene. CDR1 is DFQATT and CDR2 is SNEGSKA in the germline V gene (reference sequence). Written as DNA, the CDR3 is TGCAGTGCTAGAAAAGGACTAGCGGGGTACTACGAGCAGTACTTC. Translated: CSARKGLAGYYEQYF.

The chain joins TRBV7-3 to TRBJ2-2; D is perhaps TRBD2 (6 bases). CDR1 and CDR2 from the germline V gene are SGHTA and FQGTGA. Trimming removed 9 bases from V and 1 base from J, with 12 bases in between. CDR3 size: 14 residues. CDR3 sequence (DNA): TGTGCCAGTACCGGTAGCGGGAACACCGGGGAGCTGTTTTTT. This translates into CASTGSGNTGELFF. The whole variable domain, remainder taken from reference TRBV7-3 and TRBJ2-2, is GAGVSQTPSNKVTEKGKYVELRCDPISGHTALYWYRQSLGQGPEFLIYFQGTGAADDSGLPNDRFFAVRPEGSVSTLKIQRTERGDSAVYLCASTGSGNTGELFFGEGSRLTVL.

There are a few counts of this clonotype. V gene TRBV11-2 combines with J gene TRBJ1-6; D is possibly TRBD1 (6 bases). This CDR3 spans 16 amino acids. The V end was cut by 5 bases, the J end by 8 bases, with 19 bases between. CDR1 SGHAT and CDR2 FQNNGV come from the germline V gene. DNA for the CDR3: TGTGCCAGCAGCAGCCTCAGGGGCGAACGTGATTCACCCCTCCACTTT. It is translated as CASSSLRGERDSPLHF.

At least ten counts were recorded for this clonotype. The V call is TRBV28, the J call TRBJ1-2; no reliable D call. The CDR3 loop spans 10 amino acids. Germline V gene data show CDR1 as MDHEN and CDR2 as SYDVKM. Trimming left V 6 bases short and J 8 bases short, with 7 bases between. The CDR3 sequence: CASSSLGYTF. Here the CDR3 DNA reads TGTGCCAGCAGCTCGTTGGGCTACACCTTC.

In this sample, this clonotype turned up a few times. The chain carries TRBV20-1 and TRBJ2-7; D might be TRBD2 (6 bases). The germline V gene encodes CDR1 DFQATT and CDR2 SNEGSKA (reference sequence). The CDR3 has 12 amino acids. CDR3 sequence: CSVGGVTYEQYF. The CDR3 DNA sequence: TGCAGCGTGGGAGGAGTGACCTACGAGCAGTACTTC.

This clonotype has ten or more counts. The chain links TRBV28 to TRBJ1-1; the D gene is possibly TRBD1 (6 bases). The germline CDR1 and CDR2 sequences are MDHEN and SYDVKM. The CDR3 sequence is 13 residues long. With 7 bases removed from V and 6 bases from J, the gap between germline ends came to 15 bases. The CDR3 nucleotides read TGTGCCAGCACCCCGGGACAAAGAGCTGAAGCTTTCTTT. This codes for CASTPGQRAEAFF.

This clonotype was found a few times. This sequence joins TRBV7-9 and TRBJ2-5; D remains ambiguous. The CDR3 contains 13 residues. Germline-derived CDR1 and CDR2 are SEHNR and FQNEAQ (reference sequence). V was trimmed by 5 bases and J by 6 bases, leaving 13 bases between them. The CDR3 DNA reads TGTGCCAGCAGCCCGATGGACGGACAGACCCAGTACTTC. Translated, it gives CASSPMDGQTQYF. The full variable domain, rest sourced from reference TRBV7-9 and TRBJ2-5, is DTGVSQNPRHKITKRGQNVTFRCDPISEHNRLYWYRQTLGQGPEFLTYFQNEAQLEKSRLLSDRFSAERPKGSFSTLEIQRTEQGDSAMYLCASSPMDGQTQYFGPGTRLLVL.

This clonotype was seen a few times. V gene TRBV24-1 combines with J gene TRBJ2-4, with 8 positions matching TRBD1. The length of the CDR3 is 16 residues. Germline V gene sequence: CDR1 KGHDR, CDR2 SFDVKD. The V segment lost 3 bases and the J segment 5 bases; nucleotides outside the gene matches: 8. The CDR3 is CATSDQRSGQENIQYF. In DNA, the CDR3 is TGTGCCACCAGTGATCAGAGATCGGGACAGGAAAACATTCAGTACTTC.

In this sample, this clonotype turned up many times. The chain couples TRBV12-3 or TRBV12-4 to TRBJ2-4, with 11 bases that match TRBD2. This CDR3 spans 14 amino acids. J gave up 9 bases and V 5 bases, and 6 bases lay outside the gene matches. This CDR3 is CASSQTSGKSIQYF. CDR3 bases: TGTGCCAGCAGTCAGACTAGCGGGAAGTCCATTCAGTACTTC.

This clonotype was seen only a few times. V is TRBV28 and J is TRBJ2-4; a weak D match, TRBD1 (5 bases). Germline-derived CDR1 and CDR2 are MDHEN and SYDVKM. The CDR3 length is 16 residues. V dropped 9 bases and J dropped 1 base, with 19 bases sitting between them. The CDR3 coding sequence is TGTGCCAGTGGGATTACCAGGGTCAAGGCCAAAAACATTCAGTACTTC. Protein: CASGITRVKAKNIQYF.

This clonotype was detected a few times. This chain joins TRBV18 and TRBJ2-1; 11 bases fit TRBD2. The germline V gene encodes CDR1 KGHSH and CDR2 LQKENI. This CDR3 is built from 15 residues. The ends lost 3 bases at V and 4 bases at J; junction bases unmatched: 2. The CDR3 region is CASSPRLAGYNEQFF. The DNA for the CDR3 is TGTGCCAGCTCACCCCGACTAGCGGGGTACAATGAGCAGTTCTTC.

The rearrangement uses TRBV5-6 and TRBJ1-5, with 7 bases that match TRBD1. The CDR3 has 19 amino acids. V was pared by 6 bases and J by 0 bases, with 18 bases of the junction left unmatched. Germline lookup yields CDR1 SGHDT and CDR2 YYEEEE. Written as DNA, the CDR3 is TGTGCCAGCAACACCCGGGAGGGACAGCCCATGTATAGCAATCAGCCCCAGCATTTT. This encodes CASNTREGQPMYSNQPQHF.

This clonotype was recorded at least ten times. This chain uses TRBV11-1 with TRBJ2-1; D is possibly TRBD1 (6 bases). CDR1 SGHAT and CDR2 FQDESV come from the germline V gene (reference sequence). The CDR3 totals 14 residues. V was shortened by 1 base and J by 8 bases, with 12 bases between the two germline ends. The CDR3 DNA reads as TGTGCCAGCAGCTTAGATTCAGGGGCCCATGAGCAGTTCTTC. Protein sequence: CASSLDSGAHEQFF.

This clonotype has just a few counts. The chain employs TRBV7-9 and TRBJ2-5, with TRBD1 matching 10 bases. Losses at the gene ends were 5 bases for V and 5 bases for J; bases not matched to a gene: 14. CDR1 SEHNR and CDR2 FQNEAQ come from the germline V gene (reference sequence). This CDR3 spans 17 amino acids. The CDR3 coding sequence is TGTGCCAGCAGCGCCAGCCCCCGTTGGGGACAGGGGGAGACCCAGTACTTC. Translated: CASSASPRWGQGETQYF.

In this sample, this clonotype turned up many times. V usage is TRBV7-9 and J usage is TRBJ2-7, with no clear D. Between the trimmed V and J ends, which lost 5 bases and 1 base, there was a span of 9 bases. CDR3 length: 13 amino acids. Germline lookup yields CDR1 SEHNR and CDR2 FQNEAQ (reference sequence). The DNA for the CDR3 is TGTGCCAGCAGCCCATGGGCATCCTACGAGCAGTACTTC. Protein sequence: CASSPWASYEQYF.

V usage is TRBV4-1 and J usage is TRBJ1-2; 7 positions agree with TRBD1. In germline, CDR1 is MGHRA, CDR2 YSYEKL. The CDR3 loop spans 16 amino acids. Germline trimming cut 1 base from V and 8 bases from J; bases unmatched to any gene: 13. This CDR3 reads CASSQVGTAEDGGYTF. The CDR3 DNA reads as TGCGCCAGCAGCCAAGTCGGGACAGCGGAGGATGGGGGCTACACCTTC.

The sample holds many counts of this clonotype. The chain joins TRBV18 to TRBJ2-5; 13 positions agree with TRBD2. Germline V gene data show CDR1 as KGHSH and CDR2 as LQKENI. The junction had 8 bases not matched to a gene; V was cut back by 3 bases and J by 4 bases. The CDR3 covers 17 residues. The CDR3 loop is CASSPKLAGGPGETQYF. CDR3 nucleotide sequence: TGTGCCAGCTCACCGAAACTAGCGGGAGGGCCCGGAGAGACCCAGTACTTC.

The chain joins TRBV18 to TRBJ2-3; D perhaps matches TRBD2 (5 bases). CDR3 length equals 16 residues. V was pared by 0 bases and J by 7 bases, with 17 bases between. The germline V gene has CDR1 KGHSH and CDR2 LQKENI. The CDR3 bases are TGTGCCAGCTCACCACCGTCTAGCAAAGGGCCGAATACGCAGTATTTT. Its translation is CASSPPSSKGPNTQYF.

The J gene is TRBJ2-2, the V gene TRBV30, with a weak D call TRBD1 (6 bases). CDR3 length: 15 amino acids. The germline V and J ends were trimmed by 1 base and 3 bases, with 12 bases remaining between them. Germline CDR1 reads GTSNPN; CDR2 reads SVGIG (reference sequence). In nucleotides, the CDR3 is TGTGCCTGGAGTGGTCCAGGGGACGACACCGGGGAGCTGTTTTTT. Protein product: CAWSGPGDDTGELFF. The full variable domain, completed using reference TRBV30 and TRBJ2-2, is SQTIHQWPATLVQPVGSPLSLECTVEGTSNPNLYWYRQAAGRGLQLLFYSVGIGQISSEVPQNLSASRPQDRQFILSSKKLLLSDSGFYLCAWSGPGDDTGELFFGEGSRLTVL.

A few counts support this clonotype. The CDR3 DNA follows: TGTGCCAGCAGTTACTCAGGGCTGATCTCTGGAAACACCATATATTTT. It encodes CASSYSGLISGNTIYF. The chain uses TRBV6-5 and TRBJ1-3, with D uncertain. This CDR3 has 16 residues. Germline CDR1 reads MNHEY; CDR2 reads SVGAGI. The V gene lost 0 bases and the J gene lost 0 bases, with 9 bases spanning the gap.

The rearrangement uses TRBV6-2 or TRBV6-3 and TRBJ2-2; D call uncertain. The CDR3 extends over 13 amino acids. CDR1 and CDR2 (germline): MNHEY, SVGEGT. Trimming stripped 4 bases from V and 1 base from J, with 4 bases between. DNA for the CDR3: TGTGCCAGCAGTTCGGGGAACACCGGGGAGCTGTTTTTT. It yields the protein CASSSGNTGELFF.

DNA of the CDR3: TGTGCCAGCTCTGGTAGGGTAGCCAAAAACATTCAGTACTTC. It specifies CASSGRVAKNIQYF. The rearrangement uses TRBV28 and TRBJ2-4, with D unresolved. Looked up from germline, CDR1 is MDHEN and CDR2 is SYDVKM. With 8 bases removed from V and 0 bases from J, the gap between germline ends came to 11 bases. The CDR3 sequence is 14 residues long. Together with reference TRBV28 and TRBJ2-4, the CDR3 gives the full variable domain: DVKVTQSSRYLVKRTGEKVFLECVQDMDHENMFWYRQDPGLGLRLIYFSYDVKMKEKGDIPEGYSVSREKKERFSLILESASTNQTSMYLCASSGRVAKNIQYFGAGTRLSVL.

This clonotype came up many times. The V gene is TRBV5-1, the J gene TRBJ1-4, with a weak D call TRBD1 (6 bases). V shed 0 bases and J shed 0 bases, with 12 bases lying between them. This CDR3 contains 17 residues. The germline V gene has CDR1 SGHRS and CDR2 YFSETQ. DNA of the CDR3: TGCGCCAGCAGCTTGGACCCCAGACAGGCAACTAATGAAAAACTGTTTTTT. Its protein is CASSLDPRQATNEKLFF.

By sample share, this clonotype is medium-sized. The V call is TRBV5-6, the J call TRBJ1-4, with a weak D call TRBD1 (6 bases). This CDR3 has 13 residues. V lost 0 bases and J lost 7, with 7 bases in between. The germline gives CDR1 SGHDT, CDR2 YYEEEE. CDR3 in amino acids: CASSLVQGEKLFF. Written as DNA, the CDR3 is TGTGCCAGCAGCTTGGTACAGGGTGAAAAACTGTTTTTT.

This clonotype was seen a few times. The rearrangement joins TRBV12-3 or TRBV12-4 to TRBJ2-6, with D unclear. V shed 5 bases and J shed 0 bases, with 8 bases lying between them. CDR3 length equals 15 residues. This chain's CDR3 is CASSPNYSGANVLTF. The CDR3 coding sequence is TGTGCCAGCAGTCCCAACTACTCTGGGGCCAACGTCCTGACTTTC.